The rows below give T cell receptor beta chains drawn from one sample of a study of blood T cell repertoires in COVID-19. This table comes from immunoSEQ multiplex PCR, and its TCRdb copy is limited to in-frame clones, with some not included. This table holds about 280,000 clones, around 90% found once. The specimen sequenced was peripheral blood. The receptors derive from a young man with active or convalescent COVID-19. Each CDR3 is given with its conserved first and last residue. A D gene is named only where the DNA matches it firmly. Clone size is stated in some rows and not others, as once, few, many or a class when expanded.

j_call v_call d_call clone_size cdr3_aa cdr3_nt
TRBJ2-7 TRBV19 TRBD2 - CASSIVGGGGQQYF TGTGCCAGTAGTATAGTGGGCGGCGGGGGGCAGCAGTACTTC
TRBJ2-6 TRBV3-1/TRBV3-2 TRBD1 - CASSHPGGTGINGANVLTF TGTGCCAGCAGCCACCCAGGTGGGACAGGGATAAATGGGGCCAACGTCCTGACTTTC
TRBJ2-7 TRBV7-9 - - CASSTRSSYEQYF TGTGCCAGCAGCACCCGGAGCTCCTACGAGCAGTACTTC
TRBJ1-5 TRBV19 - - CASRVTAPSDQPQHF TGTGCCAGTCGGGTTACGGCGCCCTCGGATCAGCCCCAGCATTTT
TRBJ1-4 TRBV2 - once CASSEQVDEKLFF TGTGCCAGCAGTGAACAGGTTGATGAAAAACTGTTTTTT
TRBJ2-1 TRBV2 TRBD1 - CASRKGANSYNEQFF TGTGCCAGCAGAAAGGGGGCGAACTCCTACAATGAGCAGTTCTTC
TRBJ2-3 TRBV7-2 - - CASSLLLSTDTQYF TGTGCCAGCAGTCTTCTACTTAGCACAGATACGCAGTATTTT
TRBJ1-1 TRBV3-1/TRBV3-2 - - CASSRLGGRTEAFF TGTGCCAGCAGCCGATTGGGGGGGCGGACTGAAGCTTTCTTT
TRBJ1-2 TRBV7-9 - - CASSLSGQGGSSGGYTF TGTGCCAGCAGCTTATCTGGCCAGGGAGGTTCCTCCGGTGGCTACACCTTC
TRBJ1-5 TRBV27 TRBD1 - CASSPPGTAPQHF TGTGCCAGCAGTCCCCCAGGGACAGCCCCCCAGCATTTT
TRBJ1-2 TRBV10-2 - - CASSDRGLYYGYTF TGCGCCAGCAGTGATAGGGGGTTGTACTATGGCTACACCTTC
TRBJ2-2 TRBV6-4 - many CASSPSQGDTGELFF TGTGCCAGCAGCCCTTCCCAAGGGGACACCGGGGAGCTGTTTTTT
TRBJ2-7 TRBV6-1 - - CASSEQGRIYEQYF TGTGCCAGCAGTGAGCAGGGGAGAATATACGAGCAGTACTTC
TRBJ1-5 TRBV7-9 - - CASSMWTANRRDQPQHF TGTGCCAGCAGCATGTGGACAGCTAACCGAAGGGATCAGCCCCAGCATTTT
TRBJ2-2 TRBV7-9 - - CASSLFQFGELFF TGTGCCAGCAGCTTGTTTCAGTTCGGGGAGCTGTTTTTT
TRBJ1-2 TRBV27 TRBD1 - CASSFGTGTGYTF TGTGCCAGCAGTTTCGGGACAGGGACTGGCTACACCTTC
TRBJ2-3 TRBV19 TRBD2 - CASSSQLAGPSTDTQYF TGTGCCAGTAGTTCCCAACTAGCGGGGCCTAGCACAGATACGCAGTATTTT
TRBJ1-2 TRBV4-1 TRBD1 - CASSQPRDRDGGNYGYTF TGCGCCAGCAGCCAACCCCGGGACAGGGACGGTGGGAACTATGGCTACACCTTC
TRBJ1-1 TRBV25-1 TRBD1 - CASSGQGMNTEAFF TGTGCCAGCAGTGGACAGGGCATGAACACTGAAGCTTTCTTT
TRBJ2-1 TRBV3-1/TRBV3-2 TRBD1 - CASSQGQGARNEQFF TGTGCCAGCAGCCAAGGACAGGGGGCAAGGAATGAGCAGTTCTTC
TRBJ1-2 TRBV25-1 - - CASSGGGLANYGYTF TGTGCCAGCAGTGGGGGGGGGCTTGCTAACTATGGCTACACCTTC
TRBJ1-5 TRBV27 - - CASSLVGQGNQPQHF TGTGCCAGCAGTTTAGTGGGGCAGGGCAATCAGCCCCAGCATTTT
TRBJ1-4 TRBV6-6 - once CASSPSRGEKLFF TGTGCCAGCAGCCCCTCCAGGGGTGAAAAACTGTTTTTT
TRBJ2-7 TRBV6-2/TRBV6-3 - - CASSEESRRHYEQYF TGTGCCAGCAGTGAGGAGTCGAGAAGGCACTACGAGCAGTACTTC
TRBJ2-6 TRBV11-2 - - CASSIWGLSGANVLTF TGTGCCAGCAGCATATGGGGCCTTTCGGGGGCCAACGTCCTGACTTTC
TRBJ2-1 TRBV6-5 TRBD2 once CASSYPSGGLNEQFF TGTGCCAGCAGTTACCCTAGCGGGGGCCTCAATGAGCAGTTCTTC